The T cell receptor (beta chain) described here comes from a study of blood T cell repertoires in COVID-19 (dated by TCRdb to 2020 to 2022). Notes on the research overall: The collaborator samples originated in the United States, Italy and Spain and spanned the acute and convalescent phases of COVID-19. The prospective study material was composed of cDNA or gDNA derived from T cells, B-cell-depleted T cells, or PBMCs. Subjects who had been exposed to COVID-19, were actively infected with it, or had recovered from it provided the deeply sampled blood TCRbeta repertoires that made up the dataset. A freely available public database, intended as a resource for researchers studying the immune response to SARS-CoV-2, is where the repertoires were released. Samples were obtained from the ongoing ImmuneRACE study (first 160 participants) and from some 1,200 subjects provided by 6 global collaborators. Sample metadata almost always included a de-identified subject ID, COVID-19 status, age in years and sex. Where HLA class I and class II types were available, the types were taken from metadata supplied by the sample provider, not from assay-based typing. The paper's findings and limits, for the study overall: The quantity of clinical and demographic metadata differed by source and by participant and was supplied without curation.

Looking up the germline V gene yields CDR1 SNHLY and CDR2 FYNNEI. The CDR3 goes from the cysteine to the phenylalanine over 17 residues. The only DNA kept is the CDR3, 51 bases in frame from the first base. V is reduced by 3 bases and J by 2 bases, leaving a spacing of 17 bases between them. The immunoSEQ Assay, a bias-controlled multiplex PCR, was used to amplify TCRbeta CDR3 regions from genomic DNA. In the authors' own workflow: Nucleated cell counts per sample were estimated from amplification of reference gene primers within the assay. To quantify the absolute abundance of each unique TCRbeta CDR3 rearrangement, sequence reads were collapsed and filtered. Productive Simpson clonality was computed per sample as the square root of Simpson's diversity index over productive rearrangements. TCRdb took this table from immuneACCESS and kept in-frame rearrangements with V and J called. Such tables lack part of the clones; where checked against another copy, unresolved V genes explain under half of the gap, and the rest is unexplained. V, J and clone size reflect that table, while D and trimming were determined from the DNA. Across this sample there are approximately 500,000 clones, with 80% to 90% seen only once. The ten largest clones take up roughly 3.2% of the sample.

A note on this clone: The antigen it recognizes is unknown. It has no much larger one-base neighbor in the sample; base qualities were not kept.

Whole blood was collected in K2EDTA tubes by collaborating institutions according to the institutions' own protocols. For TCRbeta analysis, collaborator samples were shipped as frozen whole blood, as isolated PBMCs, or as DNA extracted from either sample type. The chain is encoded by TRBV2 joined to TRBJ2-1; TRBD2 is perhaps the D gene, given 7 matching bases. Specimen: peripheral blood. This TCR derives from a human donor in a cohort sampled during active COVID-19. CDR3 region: CASSDTGGGNPYNEQFF. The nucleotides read TGTGCCAGCAGTGACACGGGGGGCGGTAACCCCTACAATGAGCAGTTCTTC.